Listed below are T cell receptor beta chains from one sample, sequenced in a study of human T cells and chemical hapten exposure. TCRdb re-derived calls from the RACE reads in MiXCR, one entry per CDR3 protein. The sample carries tens of thousands of distinct CDR3 sequences, approximately 6.7% recorded once. Sequencing used whole blood, obtained in connection with sensitization to the hapten diphenylcyclopropenone (DPC). All receptors come from a woman aged 25 to 39 with alopecia areata. Some clones in this sample may be carry-over from other donors' samples. The CDR3 runs from the conserved cysteine through the conserved F or W. D genes are given only for firm matches. The size entry is marked missing in some rows and otherwise reads once, few, many or a size class.

CDR3 length	J gene	D gene	V gene	clone size	CDR3 DNA	CDR3 protein
14	TRBJ1-1	TRBD1	TRBV29-1	many	TGCAGCGTTGTGTCAGGGGGAATGAACACTGAAGCTTTCTTT	CSVVSGGMNTEAFF
15	TRBJ2-6	TRBD1	TRBV29-1	few	TGCAGCGTTCCACAGGGGAGCTCTGGGGCCAACGTCCTGACTTTC	CSVPQGSSGANVLTF
11	TRBJ2-1	TRBD1	TRBV5-1	many	TGCGCCAGCACTGACCAGGGGGTTAAACTCTTC	CASTDQGVKLF
15	TRBJ1-3	TRBD1	TRBV7-2	many	TGTGCCAGCAGCTGGGTGACAGGGGATGGAAACACCATATATTTT	CASSWVTGDGNTIYF
13	TRBJ2-7	NA	TRBV20-1	few	TGCAGTGCTAGAGTTGGGAGCTCCTACGAGCAGTACTTC	CSARVGSSYEQYF
14	TRBJ2-7	TRBD1	TRBV29-1	many	TGCAGCGTTGAACCCGGGACAGGGGAACCCGAGCAGTACTTC	CSVEPGTGEPEQYF
17	TRBJ2-1	TRBD2	TRBV6-1	NA	TGTGCCAGCAGTGAGGGGACTAGCGGCCTATCCTACAATGAGCAGTTCTTC	CASSEGTSGLSYNEQFF
15	TRBJ2-7	NA	TRBV5-5	many	TGTGCCAGCAGCCGCTGGTCCCTGGGGGGAAACGAGCAGTACTTC	CASSRWSLGGNEQYF
13	TRBJ1-2	TRBD1	TRBV12-3/TRBV12-4	many	TGTGCCAGCAGCCCCCAGGGGGCGGATGGCTACACCTTC	CASSPQGADGYTF
17	TRBJ2-1	TRBD1	TRBV12-3/TRBV12-4	many	TGTGCCAGCATTCCCCCTGGGGGACAGGGGGTATTGGATGAGCAGTTCTTC	CASIPPGGQGVLDEQFF
14	TRBJ1-5	TRBD1	TRBV20-1	many	TGCAGTGCCGCGACAGGGGATAGCAATCAGCCCCAGCATTTT	CSAATGDSNQPQHF
16	TRBJ1-2	NA	TRBV12-3/TRBV12-4	NA	TGTGCCAGCAGTTTTAGTATAGGGGGAGCGGGCTATGGCTACACCTTC	CASSFSIGGAGYGYTF